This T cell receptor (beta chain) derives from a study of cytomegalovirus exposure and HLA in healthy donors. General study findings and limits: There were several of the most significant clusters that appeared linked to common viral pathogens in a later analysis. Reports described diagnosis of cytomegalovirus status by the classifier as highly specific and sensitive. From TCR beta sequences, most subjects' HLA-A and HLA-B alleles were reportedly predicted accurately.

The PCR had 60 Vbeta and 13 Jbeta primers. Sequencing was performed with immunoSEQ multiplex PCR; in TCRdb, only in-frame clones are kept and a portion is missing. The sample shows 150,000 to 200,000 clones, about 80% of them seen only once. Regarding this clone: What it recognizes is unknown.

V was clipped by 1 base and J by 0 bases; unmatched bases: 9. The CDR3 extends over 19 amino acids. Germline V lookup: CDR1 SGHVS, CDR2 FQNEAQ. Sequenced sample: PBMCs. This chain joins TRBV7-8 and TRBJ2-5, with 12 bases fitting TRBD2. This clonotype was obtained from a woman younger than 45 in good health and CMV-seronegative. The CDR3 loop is CASSLGLAGAFLYQETQYF. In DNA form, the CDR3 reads TGTGCCAGCAGCTTAGGACTAGCGGGAGCGTTCCTCTACCAAGAGACCCAGTACTTC.